Shown below are 5 T cell receptor beta chains from a single sample sequenced in a study of identical twins. Each CDR3 protein gets one entry after TCRdb re-called the 5' RACE reads with MiXCR. The repertoire holds about 520,000 distinct CDR3 sequences, 22% seen once, with 0.91% in the top ten. These sequences were also reported in another study, on T cells expressing NK-cell markers.

Sequencing input: CD4+ T cells sorted from blood. These receptors all come from a woman younger than 35 in good health.

The chain's CDR3 is CSARVGAMNTEAFF. DNA of the CDR3: TGCAGTGCTAGAGTGGGGGCCATGAACACTGAAGCTTTCTTT. The chain joins TRBV20-1 to TRBJ1-1, with D maybe TRBD1 (6 bases). Trimming took 1 base from V and 0 from J, leaving 9 bases between them. CDR1 and CDR2 from the germline V gene are DFQATT and SNEGSKA (reference sequence). This CDR3 has 14 residues.

The chain carries TRBV29-1 and TRBJ2-7; a weak D match, TRBD2 (5 bases). The CDR3 totals 11 residues. The germline V gene encodes CDR1 SQVTM and CDR2 ANQGSEA. V lost 4 bases and J 5 bases, leaving 9 bases between the germline ends. The DNA for the CDR3 is TGCAGCGTTGTGAGGGCCCACGAGCAGTACTTC. This codes for CSVVRAHEQYF.

The chain uses TRBV5-1 and TRBJ1-6; D call uncertain. The germline gives CDR1 SGHRS, CDR2 YFSETQ. The V gene lost 0 bases and the J gene lost 9 bases, with 7 bases spanning the gap. The length of the CDR3 is 13 residues. The CDR3 DNA reads TGCGCCAGCAGCTTGGAAGGGAGTTCACCCCTCCACTTT. Protein product: CASSLEGSSPLHF.

This clonotype appeared a few times. V usage is TRBV11-2 and J usage is TRBJ2-2; TRBD1 matches 10 bases. This CDR3 comprises 16 residues. The trim removed 5 bases at V and 1 base at J, leaving 4 bases unmatched. In germline, CDR1 is SGHAT, CDR2 FQNNGV. The CDR3 region is CASSGRDRGNTGELFF. In nucleotides, the CDR3 is TGTGCCAGCAGCGGTCGGGACAGGGGGAACACCGGGGAGCTGTTTTTT. Full variable domain (remainder filled in from reference TRBV11-2 and TRBJ2-2): EAGVAQSPRYKIIEKRQSVAFWCNPISGHATLYWYQQILGQGPKLLIQFQNNGVVDDSQLPKDRFSAERLKGVDSTLKIQPAKLEDSAVYLCASSGRDRGNTGELFFGEGSRLTVL.

The V and J genes are TRBV9 and TRBJ2-3; weak D call: TRBD1 (6 bases). In germline, CDR1 is SGDLS, CDR2 YYNGEE. The CDR3 has 17 residues. Trimming removed 2 bases at V and 0 bases at J, with 16 bases between. CDR3 residues: CASSVSQGSISTDTQYF. The CDR3 DNA reads TGTGCCAGCAGCGTTTCCCAGGGGAGTATTAGCACAGATACGCAGTATTTT.